This T cell receptor beta chain was found in a study of PD-1 blockade in mismatch repair-deficient tumors (dated by TCRdb to about 2017). Study-wide context: The trial enrolled 85 to 100 consecutive patients with some twelve mismatch repair-deficient cancer types between September 2013 and September 2016, all previously treated and progressing. Tumor-associated T cell clones were tracked in the peripheral blood of patients responding to PD-1 blockade by deep sequencing of TCR CDR3 regions. Study-wide findings and limitations: After pembrolizumab, tumor-resident clones, which were often undetectable in blood before treatment, expanded rapidly and then contracted, generally ahead of radiologic responses.

For every enrolled patient, mismatch repair deficiency was confirmed by either polymerase chain reaction or immunohistochemistry. TCR sequencing was carried out for a few patients who responded to pembrolizumab therapy. The phase II trial prospectively tested pembrolizumab PD-1 blockade in advanced mismatch repair-deficient cancers regardless of tissue of origin. Peripheral blood T cell samples were gathered serially, both before PD-1 blockade started and at multiple time points afterward. Blood sampling times were reported as weeks after the first pembrolizumab dose. Library preparation used the immunoSEQ multiplex PCR assay. TCRdb's version of the immuneACCESS table is confined to in-frame rearrangements and falls short of the full clone set. An unresolved V gene accounts for under half of the shortfall where checked; the remainder is of unknown origin. The sample profile shows 60,000 to 65,000 clones; about 91% of them were found once. About 14% of the sample lies in the top ten.

CDR1 and CDR2, per the germline V gene, are SQVTM and ANQGSEA. Trimming costs V 7 bases and J 0 bases, and their ends lie 12 bases apart. Including the terminal cysteine and phenylalanine, the CDR3 comprises 14 residues. Of the read, only the CDR3 DNA is kept; its 42 bases are in frame from base 1. Comment on this clone: It lacks a known antigen. Base-call qualities are not available, and no considerably larger clone is one nucleotide away.

The source of this sequence is an adult with mismatch repair-deficient cancer. The sequence joins TRBV29-1 to TRBJ2-2, and perhaps TRBD2 as D gene, on 5 matching bases. The sequences come from peripheral blood, collected 52 weeks after starting pembrolizumab. DNA sequence: TGCAGCGGGCGTAGTAGCGCGAACACCGGGGAGCTGTTTTTT. It translates to CSGRSSANTGELFF.